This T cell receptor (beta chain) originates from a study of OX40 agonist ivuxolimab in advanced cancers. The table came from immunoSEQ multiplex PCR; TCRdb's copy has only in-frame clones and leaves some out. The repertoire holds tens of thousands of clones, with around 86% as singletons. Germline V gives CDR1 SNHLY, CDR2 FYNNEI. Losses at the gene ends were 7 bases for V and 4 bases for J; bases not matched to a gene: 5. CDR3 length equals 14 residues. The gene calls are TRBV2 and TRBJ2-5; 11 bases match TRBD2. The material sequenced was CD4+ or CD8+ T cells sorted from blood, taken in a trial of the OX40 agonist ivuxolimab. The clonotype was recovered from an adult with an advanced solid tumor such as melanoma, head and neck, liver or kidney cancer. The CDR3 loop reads CASTLSGGGETQYF. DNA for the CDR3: TGTGCCAGCACCCTTAGCGGGGGGGGAGAGACCCAGTACTTC.